These 30 T cell receptor beta chains were all obtained from the same sample, sequenced in a study of shared clonotypes between healthy human individuals. Produced via immunoSEQ multiplex PCR; TCRdb's table is partial and in-frame only. The top ten clones hold about 1.5% of a sample with 950,000 to 1,300,000 clones, 75% of them seen once. The sequenced sample consisted of memory CD4+ T cells sorted from blood. Subset described: CD45RA-negative fraction. These receptors were collected from a man between 18 and 35 years old in good health.

V and J are TRBV6-1 and TRBJ2-2; tentative D call: TRBD2 (5 bases). There are 12 residues in the CDR3. V gave up 3 bases and J gave up 9 bases, with 8 bases separating them. Germline values: CDR1 MNHNS, CDR2 SASEGT. The CDR3 protein is CASSEWRRELFF. The CDR3, as DNA: TGTGCCAGCAGTGAGTGGAGGAGGGAGCTGTTTTTT.

The chain is built from TRBV4-1 and TRBJ2-1; D possibly corresponds to TRBD2 (5 bases). The V end lost 0 bases, the J end lost 0 bases, and 9 bases lay between the germline ends. CDR1 is MGHRA, CDR2 YSYEKL, per germline. This CDR3 region has 16 residues. The CDR3 bases are TGCGCCAGCAGCCAAGATATAGGGAGCTCCTACAATGAGCAGTTCTTC. It codes for CASSQDIGSSYNEQFF.

The rearrangement joins TRBV9 to TRBJ2-1; D assignment may be TRBD1 or TRBD2 (7 bases each). Germline values: CDR1 SGDLS, CDR2 YYNGEE. The V gene lost 1 base and the J gene lost 9 bases, with 20 bases spanning the gap. The CDR3 spans 16 residues. This CDR3 reads CASSVSSGGGAGEQFF. CDR3 DNA sequence: TGTGCCAGCAGCGTATCATCAGGGGGAGGGGCGGGTGAGCAGTTCTTC.

The chain joins TRBV28 to TRBJ2-7; D assignment may be TRBD1 or TRBD2 (5 bases each). The CDR3 length is 18 residues. CDR1 is MDHEN and CDR2 is SYDVKM in the germline V gene. Between the trimmed V and J ends, which lost 4 bases and 1 base, there was a span of 23 bases. CDR3 coding DNA: TGTGCCAGCAGTTCACCCACGGCCCGGGGCGGACCATCCTACGAGCAGTACTTC. Translating gives CASSSPTARGGPSYEQYF.

This chain connects TRBV11-1 to TRBJ2-7; D possibly uses TRBD1 or TRBD2 (5 bases each). Germline lookup yields CDR1 SGHAT and CDR2 FQDESV (reference sequence). Trimming pared 9 bases from V and 2 bases from J, leaving 20 bases between. The CDR3 runs to 15 residues. CDR3 sequence: CARTILPGRPYEQYF. The CDR3 coding sequence is TGTGCCAGAACAATCCTACCGGGACGTCCCTACGAGCAGTACTTC.

The chain recombines TRBV28 with TRBJ2-4; D call uncertain. Germline CDR1 is MDHEN and CDR2 is SYDVKM. The CDR3 length is 18 residues. V dropped 6 bases and J dropped 0 bases, with 21 bases sitting between them. The DNA of the CDR3 is TGTGCCAGCAGAGGTTCGGGTGGCGGCGGAATAGCCAAAAACATTCAGTACTTC. It yields the protein CASRGSGGGGIAKNIQYF.

V is TRBV27 and J is TRBJ2-7; possible D gene TRBD1, 5 bases. The V gene lost 7 bases and the J gene lost 6 bases, with 19 bases spanning the gap. This CDR3 contains 14 residues. Germline CDR1 reads MNHEY; CDR2 reads SMNVEV (reference sequence). In DNA, the CDR3 is TGTGCCAGCACCCTATCTAGGGGCGGTAGCGAGCAGTACTTC. Amino acid sequence: CASTLSRGGSEQYF.

In its sample, this clone was seen a few times. This chain connects TRBV7-8 to TRBJ2-7; D remains ambiguous. The CDR3 has 13 amino acids. CDR1 SGHVS and CDR2 FQNEAQ come from the germline V gene. V was cut by 2 bases and J by 5 bases, with 10 bases left in between. CDR3: CASSLPSRDEQYF. As DNA, the CDR3 is TGTGCCAGCAGCTTACCAAGCCGGGACGAGCAGTACTTC.

The CDR3 DNA reads TGCGCCAGCAGCCAATCAGTGGGGGGAAACACAGATACGCAGTATTTT. Residues: CASSQSVGGNTDTQYF. V gene TRBV4-3 combines with J gene TRBJ2-3; TRBD2 might be the D (6 bases). From germline, CDR1 is LGHNA and CDR2 YSLEER. The CDR3 contains 16 residues. V lost 2 bases and J 2 bases, leaving 14 bases between the germline ends.

J is TRBJ1-3 and V is TRBV6-5; D ambiguous. The CDR3 is 15 residues long. CDR1 and CDR2 (germline): MNHEY, SVGAGI. The V and J ends lost 6 bases and 2 bases respectively, with 14 bases between them. CDR3 sequence: CASSLAHGAGNTIYF. Written as DNA, the CDR3 is TGTGCCAGCAGCCTGGCCCACGGGGCTGGAAACACCATATATTTT.

The rearrangement uses TRBV5-6 and TRBJ1-1, with D perhaps TRBD1 (6 bases). The CDR3 is made up of 13 amino acids. The germline V gene encodes CDR1 SGHDT and CDR2 YYEEEE. V shed 3 bases and J shed 6 bases, with 12 bases lying between them. CDR3 nucleotide sequence: TGTGCCAGCAGCTCGCATGGGGGCGCTGAAGCTTTCTTT. The encoded protein is CASSSHGGAEAFF.

The V gene is TRBV18, the J gene TRBJ2-7; 7 nucleotides agree with TRBD1. The CDR3 totals 14 residues. V shed 3 bases and J 1 base; nucleotides not matched to a gene: 3. Germline loops: CDR1 KGHSH, CDR2 LQKENI. The CDR3 DNA is TGTGCCAGCTCACCGGGACAGCCTTCCTACGAGCAGTACTTC. Encoded protein: CASSPGQPSYEQYF.

This clone was recorded at least ten times. This CDR3 reads CASRSRSGTATDTQYF. In nucleotides, the CDR3 is TGCGCCAGCAGATCAAGGTCTGGGACAGCGACAGATACGCAGTATTTT. This chain links TRBV5-1 with TRBJ2-3; 7 bases map to TRBD1. CDR3 length: 16 amino acids. Germline values: CDR1 SGHRS, CDR2 YFSETQ. V lost 5 bases and J lost 3; bases outside the gene matches: 12.

The chain combines TRBV7-2 with TRBJ2-1; D tentatively reads TRBD1 or TRBD2 (5 bases each). The CDR3 has 16 residues. Trimming took 5 bases from V and 2 from J, leaving 16 bases between them. Germline V CDR1 and CDR2: SGHTA, FQGNSA. CDR3 protein: CASSRPGAEPYNEQFF. CDR3 in DNA: TGTGCCAGCAGCCGCCCCGGGGCAGAGCCCTACAATGAGCAGTTCTTC.

This clone was picked up a small number of times. This sequence joins TRBV7-9 and TRBJ1-1; 9 nucleotides match TRBD1. V was pared by 1 base and J by 11 bases, with 2 bases of the junction left unmatched. The CDR3 totals 12 residues. CDR1 SEHNR and CDR2 FQNEAQ come from the germline V gene (reference sequence). CDR3 nucleotide sequence: TGTGCCAGCAGCTTAGACGGGACAGGGGCTTTCTTT. The encoded protein is CASSLDGTGAFF. The complete variable domain, with remaining parts taken from reference TRBV7-9 and TRBJ1-1, reads DTGVSQNPRHKITKRGQNVTFRCDPISEHNRLYWYRQTLGQGPEFLTYFQNEAQLEKSRLLSDRFSAERPKGSFSTLEIQRTEQGDSAMYLCASSLDGTGAFFGQGTRLTVV.

The V gene is TRBV28, the J gene TRBJ2-7; D is perhaps TRBD1 (6 bases). CDR1 and CDR2 (germline): MDHEN, SYDVKM. Trimming stripped 5 bases from V and 4 bases from J, with 12 bases between. This CDR3 has 13 amino acids. CDR3 DNA sequence: TGTGCCAGCAGTCCCGGGACACTATACGAGCAGTACTTC. Its protein is CASSPGTLYEQYF.

About this clone itself: A much larger clone is a single base away; this may be a read error. The sample has other DNA sequences that encode this CDR3 too. The V gene is TRBV29-1, the J gene TRBJ2-5; the D gene is possibly TRBD1 (6 bases). The germline V gene has CDR1 SQVTM and CDR2 ANQGSEA. This CDR3 is 18 amino acids long. V gave up 0 bases and J gave up 8 bases, with 28 bases separating them. CDR3 loop: CSVEDGVCVWGRGETQYF. In DNA, the CDR3 is TGCAGCGTTGAAGATGGGGTATGTGTTTGGGGGCGCGGAGAAACCCAGTACTTC.

This sequence joins TRBV7-3 and TRBJ2-1; no firm D call. CDR1 SGHTA and CDR2 FQGTGA come from the germline V gene. Trimming took off 5 bases at V and 6 bases at J, with 8 bases between the two ends. The CDR3 length is 12 residues. The CDR3 nucleotides read TGTGCCAGCAGCCGAACGGGCAATGAGCAGTTCTTC. It specifies CASSRTGNEQFF.

This clone has a handful of counts. The chain carries TRBV19 and TRBJ1-1, with D maybe TRBD1 (5 bases). CDR1 is LNHDA and CDR2 is SQIVND in the germline V gene (reference sequence). The CDR3 is 16 amino acids. V was pared by 2 bases and J by 2 bases, with 15 bases between. The CDR3 reads CASSIWGGRKNTEAFF. In DNA, the CDR3 is TGTGCCAGTAGTATATGGGGGGGTCGCAAAAACACTGAAGCTTTCTTT.

In regard to this clone: Other DNA sequences in this sample translate to the same CDR3. The chain combines TRBV9 with TRBJ2-7, with 8 bases lining up with TRBD1. J gave up 2 bases and V 4 bases, and 5 bases lay outside the gene matches. The CDR3 extends over 14 amino acids. Germline CDR1 reads SGDLS; CDR2 reads YYNGEE. The CDR3 DNA reads as TGTGCCAGCAGCCGGGGACAGGCGACCTACGAGCAGTACTTC. Translation: CASSRGQATYEQYF.

The rearrangement links TRBV18 to TRBJ2-1, with a tentative D call TRBD1 (5 bases). Germline lookup yields CDR1 KGHSH and CDR2 LQKENI. Trimming stripped 2 bases from V and 6 bases from J, with 17 bases between. This CDR3 spans 16 amino acids. This CDR3 is CASSPDVSTAFNEQFF. CDR3 sequence (DNA): TGTGCCAGCTCACCAGACGTTTCGACAGCGTTCAATGAGCAGTTCTTC.

This clone was seen only once. The chain has TRBV19 and TRBJ1-5; D might be TRBD1 (5 bases). The ends were cut back, 4 bases at V and 5 bases at J, with 18 bases in the middle. The CDR3 has 16 residues. CDR1 is LNHDA, CDR2 SQIVND, per germline (reference sequence). The CDR3: CASSTPWGPLDQPQHF. The CDR3, as DNA: TGTGCCAGTAGTACCCCGTGGGGCCCTCTGGATCAGCCCCAGCATTTT.

This chain joins TRBV6-6 and TRBJ1-2, with D perhaps matching TRBD1 (5 bases). From germline, CDR1 is MNHNY and CDR2 SVGAGI (reference sequence). The V end was cut by 2 bases, the J end by 3 bases, with 10 bases between. The CDR3 is 14 amino acids. The CDR3 sequence is CASSYPTDDYGYTF. CDR3 DNA: TGTGCCAGCAGTTACCCGACAGACGACTATGGCTACACCTTC.

This clone has just one count. V gene TRBV5-1 combines with J gene TRBJ2-7; 7 positions match TRBD1. V shed 2 bases and J 6 bases; nucleotides not matched to a gene: 11. Per the germline V gene, CDR1 is SGHRS and CDR2 is YFSETQ. The CDR3 contains 15 residues. CDR3: CASSLRGHSNSEQYF. Written as DNA, the CDR3 is TGCGCCAGCAGCTTAAGGGGGCATTCGAACTCCGAGCAGTACTTC.

This clone has a single count. The rearrangement joins TRBV5-8 to TRBJ2-3; TRBD1 matches 10 bases. The V and J ends lost 0 bases and 0 bases, in that order; junction bases with no gene match: 4. CDR3 length equals 17 residues. CDR1 is SGHTS and CDR2 is YDEGEE in the germline V gene. The CDR3 DNA reads as TGTGCCAGCAGCTTGGGGACAGGGGGTCTAAGCACAGATACGCAGTATTTT. Protein product: CASSLGTGGLSTDTQYF. Drawing the rest from reference TRBV5-8 and TRBJ2-3, the complete variable domain is EAGVTQSPTHLIKTRGQQATLRCSPISGHTSVYWYQQALGLGLQFLLWYDEGEERNRGNFPPRFSGRQFPNYSSELNVNALELEDSALYLCASSLGTGGLSTDTQYFGPGTRLTVL.

This clone was counted a single time. The V gene is TRBV12-5, the J gene TRBJ2-1; D remains ambiguous. This CDR3 spans 11 amino acids. Trimming left V 7 bases short and J 4 bases short, with 5 bases between. Germline lookup yields CDR1 LGHNT and CDR2 FRNRAP. For the CDR3, the DNA is TGTGCTAGTGCCCAATACAATGAGCAGTTCTTC. This codes for CASAQYNEQFF.

This clone has only a few counts. This chain connects TRBV25-1 to TRBJ1-5, with D tentatively TRBD1 (5 bases). V lost 2 bases and J 11 bases, leaving 16 bases between the germline ends. This CDR3 has 14 residues. Germline CDR1 is MGHDK and CDR2 is SYGVNS. In DNA, the CDR3 is TGTGCCAGCAGTGAAACGACTTCTGGGGGTACCCAGCATTTT. This sequence encodes CASSETTSGGTQHF.

This sequence joins TRBV7-2 and TRBJ1-2, with TRBD1 as a possible D gene (6 bases). V dropped 5 bases and J dropped 1 base, with 11 bases sitting between them. Germline loops: CDR1 SGHTA, CDR2 FQGNSA. The CDR3 is 14 amino acids. This CDR3 is CASSLDRLNYGYTF. The CDR3 DNA is TGTGCCAGCAGCCTTGACAGGCTTAACTATGGCTACACCTTC. Looking up the rest from reference TRBV7-2 and TRBJ1-2 gives the full variable domain: GAGVSQSPSNKVTEKGKDVELRCDPISGHTALYWYRQSLGQGLEFLIYFQGNSAPDKSGLPSDRFSAERTGGSVSTLTIQRTQQEDSAVYLCASSLDRLNYGYTFGSGTRLTVV.

This chain uses TRBV28 with TRBJ1-5; 9 bases map to TRBD1. Germline CDR1 is MDHEN and CDR2 is SYDVKM. V gave up 2 bases and J gave up 0 bases; unmatched junction bases: 14. The CDR3 loop spans 20 amino acids. CDR3 protein: CASSLTGQGLNGISNQPQHF. CDR3 DNA sequence: TGTGCCAGCAGTTTAACGGGACAGGGATTAAACGGGATTAGCAATCAGCCCCAGCATTTT. Variable domain in full (rest from reference TRBV28 and TRBJ1-5): DVKVTQSSRYLVKRTGEKVFLECVQDMDHENMFWYRQDPGLGLRLIYFSYDVKMKEKGDIPEGYSVSREKKERFSLILESASTNQTSMYLCASSLTGQGLNGISNQPQHFGDGTRLSIL.

The J gene is TRBJ1-6, the V gene TRBV2; tentative D call: TRBD1 (5 bases). CDR3 length equals 14 residues. Germline V gene lookup returns CDR1 SNHLY and CDR2 FYNNEI. Trimming removed 6 bases from V and 9 bases from J, with 15 bases in between. As DNA, the CDR3 is TGTGCCAGCAGCGACGCGACGGGGCTTTCACCCCTCCACTTT. Translated, it gives CASSDATGLSPLHF.